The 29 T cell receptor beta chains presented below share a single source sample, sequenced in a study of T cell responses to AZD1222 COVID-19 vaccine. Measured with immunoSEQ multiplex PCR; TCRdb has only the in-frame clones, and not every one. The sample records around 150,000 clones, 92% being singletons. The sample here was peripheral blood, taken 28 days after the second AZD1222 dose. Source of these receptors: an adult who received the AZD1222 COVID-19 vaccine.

The CDR3 DNA follows: TGTGCCAGTAGCTCCGGGACAGGATCAACTAATGAAAAACTGTTTTTT. It is translated as CASSSGTGSTNEKLFF. The chain joins TRBV19 to TRBJ1-4; 8 bases match TRBD1. The V gene end was trimmed by 6 bases and the J gene end by 0 bases; junction bases not matched to a gene: 6. Germline lookup yields CDR1 LNHDA and CDR2 SQIVND (reference sequence). This CDR3 is 16 amino acids long.

The CDR3 DNA is TGTGCCAGCAGCCTCGACCCCTCCTACGAGCAGTACTTC. Encoded protein: CASSLDPSYEQYF. This chain uses TRBV6-5 with TRBJ2-7; D is ambiguous. Germline V gene lookup returns CDR1 MNHEY and CDR2 SVGAGI. CDR3 length equals 13 residues. The V and J ends lost 6 bases and 0 bases respectively, with 9 bases between them.

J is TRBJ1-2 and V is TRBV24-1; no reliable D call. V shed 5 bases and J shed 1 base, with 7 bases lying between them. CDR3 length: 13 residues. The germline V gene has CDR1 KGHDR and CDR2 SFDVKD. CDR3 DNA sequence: TGTGCCACCAGTGTTGACCGTAACTATGGCTACACCTTC. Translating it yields CATSVDRNYGYTF.

The CDR3 nucleotides read TGTGCCAGCAGTTTCACAGGGGGGGACACAGATACGCAGTATTTT. This sequence encodes CASSFTGGDTDTQYF. The chain has TRBV28 and TRBJ2-3; D is perhaps TRBD1 (8 bases). CDR1 and CDR2 from the germline V gene are MDHEN and SYDVKM. The germline V and J ends were trimmed by 3 bases and 2 bases, with 12 bases remaining between them. This CDR3 contains 15 residues. Full variable domain (remainder filled in from reference TRBV28 and TRBJ2-3): DVKVTQSSRYLVKRTGEKVFLECVQDMDHENMFWYRQDPGLGLRLIYFSYDVKMKEKGDIPEGYSVSREKKERFSLILESASTNQTSMYLCASSFTGGDTDTQYFGPGTRLTVL.

CDR3 residues: CASSYSAARRYF. The CDR3 bases are TGTGCCAGCAGTTACTCCGCGGCCAGGCGGTACTTC. The chain employs TRBV6-2 or TRBV6-3 and TRBJ2-7; D unclear. The V gene's germline CDR1 is MNHEY and CDR2 SVGEGT. CDR3 length: 12 amino acids. Trimming took off 0 bases at V and 12 bases at J, with 12 bases between the two ends.

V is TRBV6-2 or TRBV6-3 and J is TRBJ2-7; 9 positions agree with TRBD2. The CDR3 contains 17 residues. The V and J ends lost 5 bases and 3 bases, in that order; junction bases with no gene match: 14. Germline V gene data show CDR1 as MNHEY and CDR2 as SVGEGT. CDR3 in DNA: TGTGCCAGCAGTCCCTGGACTAGCGCGAATCCTCACTACGAGCAGTACTTC. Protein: CASSPWTSANPHYEQYF.

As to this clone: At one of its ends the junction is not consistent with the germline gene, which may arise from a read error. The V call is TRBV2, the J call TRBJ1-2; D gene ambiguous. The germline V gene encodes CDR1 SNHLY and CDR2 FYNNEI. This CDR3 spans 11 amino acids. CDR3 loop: CASSEVGRPNF. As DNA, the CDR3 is TGTGCCAGCAGTGAGGTGGGCAGGCCTAACTTC. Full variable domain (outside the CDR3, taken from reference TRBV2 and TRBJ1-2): EPEVTQTPSHQVTQMGQEVILRCVPISNHLYFYWYRQILGQKVEFLVSFYNNEISEKSEIFDDQFSVERPDGSNFTLKIRSTKLEDSAMYFCASSEVGRPNFGSGTRLTVV.

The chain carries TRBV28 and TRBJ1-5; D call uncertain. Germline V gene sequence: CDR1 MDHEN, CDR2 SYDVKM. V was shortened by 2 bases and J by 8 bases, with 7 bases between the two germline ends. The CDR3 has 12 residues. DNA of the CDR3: TGTGCCAGCAGTTTACCCTTTGAGCCCCAGCATTTT. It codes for CASSLPFEPQHF.

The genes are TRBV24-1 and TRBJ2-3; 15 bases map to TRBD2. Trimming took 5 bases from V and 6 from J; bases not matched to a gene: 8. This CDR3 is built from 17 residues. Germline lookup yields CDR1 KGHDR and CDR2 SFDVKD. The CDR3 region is CATSARTSGRAWDTQYF. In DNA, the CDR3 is TGTGCCACCAGTGCTAGGACTAGCGGGAGGGCCTGGGATACGCAGTATTTT.

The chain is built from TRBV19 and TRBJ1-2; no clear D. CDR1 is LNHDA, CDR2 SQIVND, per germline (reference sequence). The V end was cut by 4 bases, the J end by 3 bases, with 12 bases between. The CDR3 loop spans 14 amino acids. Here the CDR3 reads CASSNTDWDYGYTF. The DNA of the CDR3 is TGTGCCAGTAGTAACACGGACTGGGACTATGGCTACACCTTC. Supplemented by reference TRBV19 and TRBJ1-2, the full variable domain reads DGGITQSPKYLFRKEGQNVTLSCEQNLNHDAMYWYRQDPGQGLRLIYYSQIVNDFQKGDIAEGYSVSREKKESFPLTVTSAQKNPTAFYLCASSNTDWDYGYTFGSGTRLTVV.

In DNA form, the CDR3 reads TGTGCCACCCAAGGGGATTCTAATGAAAAACTGTTTTTT. This sequence encodes CATQGDSNEKLFF. The rearrangement links TRBV2 to TRBJ1-4, with a possible D match to TRBD1 (5 bases). Germline CDR1 SNHLY, CDR2 FYNNEI. The CDR3 has 13 residues. Deletions cut 10 bases from V and 3 bases from J, with 12 bases between.

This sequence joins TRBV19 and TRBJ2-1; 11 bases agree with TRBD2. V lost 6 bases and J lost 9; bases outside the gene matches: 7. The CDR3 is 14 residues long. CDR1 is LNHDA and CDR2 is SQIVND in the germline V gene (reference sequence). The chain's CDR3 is CASRAGGTSGEQFF. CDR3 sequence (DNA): TGTGCCAGTAGGGCGGGAGGGACTAGCGGTGAGCAGTTCTTC.

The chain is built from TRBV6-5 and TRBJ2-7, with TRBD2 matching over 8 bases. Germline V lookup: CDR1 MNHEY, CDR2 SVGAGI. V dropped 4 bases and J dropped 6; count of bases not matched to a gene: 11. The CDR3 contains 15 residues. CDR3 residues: CASSLTGTRGGEQYF. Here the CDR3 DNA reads TGTGCCAGCAGTTTAACCGGGACTAGAGGCGGCGAGCAGTACTTC.

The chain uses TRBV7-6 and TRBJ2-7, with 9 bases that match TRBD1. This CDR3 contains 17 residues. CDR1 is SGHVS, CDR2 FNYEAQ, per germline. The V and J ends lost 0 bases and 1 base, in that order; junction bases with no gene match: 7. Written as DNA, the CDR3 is TGTGCCAGCAGCTTAGCTGGGGACAGGGTTTCTTCCTACGAGCAGTACTTC. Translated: CASSLAGDRVSSYEQYF.

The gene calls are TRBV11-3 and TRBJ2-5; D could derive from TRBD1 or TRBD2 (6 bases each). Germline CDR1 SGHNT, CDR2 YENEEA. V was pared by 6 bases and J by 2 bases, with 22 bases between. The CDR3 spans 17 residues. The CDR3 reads CASRQTLRGERQETQYF. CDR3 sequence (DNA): TGTGCCAGCAGACAAACCCTGAGGGGGGAAAGGCAAGAGACCCAGTACTTC.

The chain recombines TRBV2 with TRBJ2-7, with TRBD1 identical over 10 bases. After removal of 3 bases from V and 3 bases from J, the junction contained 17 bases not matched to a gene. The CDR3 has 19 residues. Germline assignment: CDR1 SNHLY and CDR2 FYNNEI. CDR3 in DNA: TGTGCCAGCAGTGAGCTCCGGGACAGGGGTAGTTCTAGGAGCTACGAGCAGTACTTC. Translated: CASSELRDRGSSRSYEQYF.

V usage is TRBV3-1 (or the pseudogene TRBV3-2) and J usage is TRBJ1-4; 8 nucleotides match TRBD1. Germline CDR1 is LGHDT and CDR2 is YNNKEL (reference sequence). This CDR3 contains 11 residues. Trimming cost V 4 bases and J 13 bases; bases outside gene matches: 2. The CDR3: CASSLGQGLFF. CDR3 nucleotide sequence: TGTGCCAGCAGCCTCGGACAGGGACTGTTTTTT.

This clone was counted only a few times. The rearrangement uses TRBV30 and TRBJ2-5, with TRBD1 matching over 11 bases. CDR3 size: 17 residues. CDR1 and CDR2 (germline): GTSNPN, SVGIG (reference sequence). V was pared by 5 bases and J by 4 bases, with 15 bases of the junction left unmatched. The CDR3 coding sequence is TGTGCCTGGGGAACCTGGGGGACAGGGGGTTCGGGAGAGACCCAGTACTTC. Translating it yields CAWGTWGTGGSGETQYF.

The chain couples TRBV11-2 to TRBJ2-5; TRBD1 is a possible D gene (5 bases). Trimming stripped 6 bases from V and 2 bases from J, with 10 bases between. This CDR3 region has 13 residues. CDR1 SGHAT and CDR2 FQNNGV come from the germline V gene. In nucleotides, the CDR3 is TGTGCCAGCAGTGGACACTTTCAAGAGACCCAGTACTTC. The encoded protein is CASSGHFQETQYF.

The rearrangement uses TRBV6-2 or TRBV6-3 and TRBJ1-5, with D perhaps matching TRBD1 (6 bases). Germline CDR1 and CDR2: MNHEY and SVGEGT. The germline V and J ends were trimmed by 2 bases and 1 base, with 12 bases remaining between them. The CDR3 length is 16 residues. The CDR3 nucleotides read TGTGCCAGCAGTTACGCAGGGACAAAGAGCAATCAGCCCCAGCATTTT. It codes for CASSYAGTKSNQPQHF.

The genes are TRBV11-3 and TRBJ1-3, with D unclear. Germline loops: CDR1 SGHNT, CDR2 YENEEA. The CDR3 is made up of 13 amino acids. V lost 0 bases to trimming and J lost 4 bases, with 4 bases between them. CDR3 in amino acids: CASSLDQGNTIYF. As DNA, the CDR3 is TGTGCCAGCAGCTTAGACCAAGGAAACACCATATATTTT.

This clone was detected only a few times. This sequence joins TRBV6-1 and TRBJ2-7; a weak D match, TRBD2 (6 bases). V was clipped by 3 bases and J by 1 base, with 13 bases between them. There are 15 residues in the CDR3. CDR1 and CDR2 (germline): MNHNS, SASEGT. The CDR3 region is CASSEGLEGSYEQYF. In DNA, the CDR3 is TGTGCCAGCAGTGAGGGACTCGAAGGTTCCTACGAGCAGTACTTC.

This CDR3 reads CASGLWVNTGELFF. CDR3 in DNA: TGTGCTAGTGGTTTATGGGTTAACACCGGGGAGCTGTTTTTT. The chain uses TRBV12-5 and TRBJ2-2; D is unresolved. Germline CDR1 is LGHNT and CDR2 is FRNRAP. V was shortened by 3 bases and J by 2 bases, with 7 bases between the two germline ends. The CDR3 is 14 amino acids.

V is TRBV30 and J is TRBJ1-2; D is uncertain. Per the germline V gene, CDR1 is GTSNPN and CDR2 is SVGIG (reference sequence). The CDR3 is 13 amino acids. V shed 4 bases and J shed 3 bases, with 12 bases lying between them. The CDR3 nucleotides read TGTGCCTGGACCGGAGGGCTCGACTATGGCTACACCTTC. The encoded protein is CAWTGGLDYGYTF.

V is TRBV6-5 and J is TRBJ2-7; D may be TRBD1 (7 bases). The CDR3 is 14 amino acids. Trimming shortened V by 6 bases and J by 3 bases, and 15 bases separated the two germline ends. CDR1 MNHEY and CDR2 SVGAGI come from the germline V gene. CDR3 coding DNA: TGTGCCAGCAGGGAGGGACAGAACCGCTACGAGCAGTACTTC. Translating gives CASREGQNRYEQYF.

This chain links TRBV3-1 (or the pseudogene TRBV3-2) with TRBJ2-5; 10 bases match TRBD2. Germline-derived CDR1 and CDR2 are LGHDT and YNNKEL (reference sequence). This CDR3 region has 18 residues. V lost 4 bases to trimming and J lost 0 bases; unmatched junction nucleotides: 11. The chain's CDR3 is CASSLDRTSGGYQETQYF. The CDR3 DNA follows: TGTGCCAGCAGCCTGGACCGGACTAGCGGTGGGTACCAAGAGACCCAGTACTTC.

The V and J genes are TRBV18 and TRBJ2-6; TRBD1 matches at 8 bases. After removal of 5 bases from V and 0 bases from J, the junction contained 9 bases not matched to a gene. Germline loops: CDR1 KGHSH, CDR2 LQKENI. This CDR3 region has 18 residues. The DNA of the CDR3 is TGTGCCAGCTCAACCGCCGGACAGGGTGACTCTGGGGCCAACGTCCTGACTTTC. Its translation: CASSTAGQGDSGANVLTF.

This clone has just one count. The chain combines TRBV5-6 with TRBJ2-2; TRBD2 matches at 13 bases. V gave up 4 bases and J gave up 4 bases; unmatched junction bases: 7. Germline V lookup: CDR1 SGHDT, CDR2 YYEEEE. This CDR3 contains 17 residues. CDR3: CASSPRTSGSGTGELFF. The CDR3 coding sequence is TGTGCCAGCAGCCCGCGGACTAGCGGGAGCGGCACCGGGGAGCTGTTTTTT. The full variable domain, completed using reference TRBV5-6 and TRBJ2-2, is DAGVTQSPTHLIKTRGQQVTLRCSPKSGHDTVSWYQQALGQGPQFIFQYYEEEERQRGNFPDRFSGHQFPNYSSELNVNALLLGDSALYLCASSPRTSGSGTGELFFGEGSRLTVL.

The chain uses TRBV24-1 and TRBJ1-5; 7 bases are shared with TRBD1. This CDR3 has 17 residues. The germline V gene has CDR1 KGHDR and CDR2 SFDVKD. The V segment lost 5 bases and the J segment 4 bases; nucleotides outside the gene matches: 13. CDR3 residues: CATSAHPRDSGNQPQHF. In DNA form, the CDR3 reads TGTGCCACCAGTGCCCACCCCCGGGACAGTGGAAATCAGCCCCAGCATTTT.